One and the same sample provided the 8 T cell receptor beta chains below, sequenced in a study of blood T cell repertoires in COVID-19. The table came from immunoSEQ multiplex PCR; TCRdb's copy has only in-frame clones and leaves some out. The repertoire consists of about 300,000 clones, with 86% occurring once and the leading ten covering roughly 1.6%. Sequenced input: peripheral blood. The receptors originated from a woman aged 50 to 60 with acute or convalescent COVID-19.

This chain joins TRBV6-6 and TRBJ2-1; 7 bases map to TRBD2. The V gene end was trimmed by 5 bases and the J gene end by 13 bases; junction bases not matched to a gene: 14. Germline CDR1 is MNHNY and CDR2 is SVGAGI (reference sequence). This CDR3 spans 14 amino acids. CDR3 amino acids: CASSQQRGVQDQFF. CDR3 nucleotides: TGTGCCAGCAGTCAACAGCGGGGCGTGCAGGATCAGTTCTTC.

J is TRBJ2-2 and V is TRBV6-4, with TRBD1 matching 7 bases. V shed 6 bases and J 0 bases; nucleotides not matched to a gene: 1. Germline CDR1 MRHNA, CDR2 SNTAGT. The CDR3 runs 14 residues. This CDR3 reads CASRQGPNTGELFF. DNA of the CDR3: TGTGCCAGCAGACAGGGGCCGAACACCGGGGAGCTGTTTTTT.

V is TRBV2 and J is TRBJ1-2, with a possible D match to TRBD1 (5 bases). The CDR3 has 12 amino acids. Germline CDR1 is SNHLY and CDR2 is FYNNEI. V was shortened by 4 bases and J by 4 bases, with 7 bases between the two germline ends. The CDR3 DNA is TGTGCCAGCAGTGGACAGAGCTATGGCTACACCTTC. The encoded protein is CASSGQSYGYTF.

The CDR3 DNA reads as TGTGCCACCAGGGACAGGGGGGAGACCCAGTACTTC. This encodes CATRDRGETQYF. V gene TRBV10-3 combines with J gene TRBJ2-5, with 11 bases matching TRBD1. The CDR3 is made up of 12 amino acids. The germline CDR1 and CDR2 sequences are ENHRY and SYGVKD. V lost 10 bases and J lost 5; bases outside the gene matches: 3.

Here the CDR3 DNA reads TGTGCCAGCAGCTTTGGGACAGGGGAGCTGTTTTTT. It yields the protein CASSFGTGELFF. The chain has TRBV7-3 and TRBJ2-2; D possibly corresponds to TRBD1 (6 bases). CDR3 length: 12 amino acids. The germline gives CDR1 SGHTA, CDR2 FQGTGA. V lost 3 bases to trimming and J lost 8 bases, with 7 bases between them.

A few counts support this clone. CDR3 nucleotides: TGTGCCAGTAGGCGGCAACAGGGGAGCAATGAGCAGTTCTTC. This translates into CASRRQQGSNEQFF. The chain combines TRBV19 with TRBJ2-1, with TRBD1 matching 7 bases. The CDR3 covers 14 residues. CDR1 is LNHDA and CDR2 is SQIVND in the germline V gene (reference sequence). V shed 6 bases, J shed 6 bases, and the junction held 8 bases outside the gene matches.

This clone was seen only a few times. The chain combines TRBV29-1 with TRBJ2-7; D may be TRBD2 (5 bases). CDR3 length: 13 amino acids. The germline CDR1 and CDR2 sequences are SQVTM and ANQGSEA. V was shortened by 4 bases and J by 2 bases, with 12 bases between the two germline ends. The CDR3 reads CSVVDSDTYEQYF. DNA for the CDR3: TGCAGCGTTGTGGATAGCGACACCTACGAGCAGTACTTC.

This clone was counted once. The gene calls are TRBV7-3 and TRBJ1-2; TRBD1 is a possible D gene (6 bases). The CDR3 covers 13 residues. With 5 bases removed from V and 6 bases from J, the gap between germline ends came to 13 bases. CDR1 is SGHTA, CDR2 FQGTGA, per germline. The CDR3 spells CASSPTNRDGYTF. For the CDR3, the DNA is TGTGCCAGCAGCCCCACTAACAGGGATGGCTACACCTTC.